This T cell receptor (beta chain) comes out of a study of immune evolution from preneoplasia to lung adenocarcinoma. Study results and limitations: Top clone frequencies peaked in normal lung, apparently declining through invasive adenocarcinoma.

Two lung cancer pathologists independently confirmed each histologic diagnosis. V gave up 7 bases and J gave up 6 bases; unmatched junction bases: 9. Germline values: CDR1 MDHEN, CDR2 SYDVKM. The length of the CDR3 is 15 residues. Sequencing was performed with immunoSEQ multiplex PCR; in TCRdb, only in-frame clones are kept and a portion is missing. The sample includes about 26,000 clones, about 74% of them seen just once. Remarks on this clone: Its antigen is undetermined.

The sequence was collected from a person in their sixties or seventies with invasive lung adenocarcinoma. Some clones in this sample may be carry-over from other donors' samples. Specimen: FFPE invasive lung adenocarcinoma tissue. V and J are TRBV28 and TRBJ1-5; 10 bases map to TRBD1. The CDR3 sequence is CASISDRGEGQPQHF. The CDR3 DNA reads as TGTGCCAGCATCTCGGACAGGGGGGAGGGTCAGCCCCAGCATTTT.